Listed below are T cell receptor beta chains from one sample, sequenced in a study of blood T cell repertoires in COVID-19. Profiled with immunoSEQ multiplex PCR; TCRdb holds only in-frame clones, not every one. The sample lists fewer than 250,000 clones; 86% were seen once. The specimen was PBMCs or T cells enriched from blood (not recorded which). These receptors all stem from a woman aged 40 to 55 in a cohort exposed to, infected with or recovered from COVID-19 (not recorded which). CDR3s include the opening cysteine and the closing phenylalanine or tryptophan. Fields, in order: D gene, clone size, J gene, V gene, CDR3 protein, CDR3 DNA. D genes are given only for firm matches. Where a row states a size, it is once, few, many or the class of an expanded clone; other rows omit it.

>.|.|TRBJ1-1|TRBV6-5
CASSYSIRGTEAFF
TGTGCCAGCAGTTACTCGATCAGGGGCACTGAAGCTTTCTTT
>TRBD2|.|TRBJ2-7|TRBV10-3
CAISESLAGESSYEQYF
TGTGCCATCAGTGAGTCGCTAGCGGGGGAGAGCTCCTACGAGCAGTACTTC
>TRBD2|.|TRBJ2-1|TRBV5-8
CASSFPRRVAGSYNEQFF
TGTGCCAGCAGCTTCCCCCGACGAGTAGCGGGCTCCTACAATGAGCAGTTCTTC
>.|.|TRBJ1-5|TRBV19
CASSIGQASNQPQHF
TGTGCCAGTAGTATAGGACAGGCTAGCAATCAGCCCCAGCATTTT
>.|once|TRBJ1-1|TRBV15
CATSRRAGGTEAFF
TGTGCCACCAGCCGGCGGGCGGGGGGCACTGAAGCTTTCTTT
>TRBD1|.|TRBJ2-5|TRBV11-2
CASSLVTGERTQYF
TGTGCCAGCAGCTTAGTAACAGGGGAGCGGACCCAGTACTTC
>TRBD1|.|TRBJ2-7|TRBV2
CASKPTGTGYYEQYF
TGTGCCAGCAAACCTACCGGGACAGGGTACTACGAGCAGTACTTC
>TRBD2|.|TRBJ2-1|TRBV19
CASSWASGGAYNEQFF
TGTGCCAGTAGTTGGGCTAGCGGGGGAGCATACAATGAGCAGTTCTTC
>.|.|TRBJ2-7|TRBV6-5
CASSYSAGGGHYEQYF
TGTGCCAGCAGTTACTCGGCCGGCGGGGGCCACTACGAGCAGTACTTC
>.|.|TRBJ1-5|TRBV7-8
CASSPIPGGINQPQHF
TGTGCCAGCAGCCCCATTCCGGGGGGTATCAATCAGCCCCAGCATTTT
>.|few|TRBJ2-2|TRBV13
CASSLRPREELFF
TGTGCCAGCAGCTTAAGACCCCGGGAGGAGCTGTTTTTT
>TRBD1|.|TRBJ1-6|TRBV7-6
CASSDRENSPLHF
TGTGCCAGCTCGGACAGGGAGAATTCACCCCTCCACTTT
>TRBD1|.|TRBJ2-7|TRBV7-2
CASSLAGGQRGIYEQYF
TGTGCCAGCAGCTTAGCAGGGGGACAGAGGGGGATATACGAGCAGTACTTC
>.|.|TRBJ1-1|TRBV5-4
CASSLPQNTEAFF
TGTGCCAGCAGCCTACCCCAGAACACTGAAGCTTTCTTT
>.|once|TRBJ1-5|TRBV2
CASGQNQPQHF
TGTGCCAGCGGGCAAAATCAGCCCCAGCATTTT
>.|.|TRBJ2-7|TRBV6-2/TRBV6-3
CASSGPSGYEQYF
TGTGCCAGCAGTGGCCCTAGTGGGTACGAGCAGTACTTC
>.|.|TRBJ1-2|TRBV4-3
CASSQEFVVGGYGYTF
TGCGCCAGCAGCCAAGAGTTCGTCGTGGGGGGCTATGGCTACACCTTC
>.|.|TRBJ2-5|TRBV19
CASSRGLETQYF
TGTGCCTCAAGTCGGGGACTGGAGACCCAGTACTTC
>TRBD1|.|TRBJ2-1|TRBV15
CATSSPGGTGGGYNEQFF
TGTGCCACCAGCTCCCCCGGAGGGACAGGGGGTGGCTACAATGAGCAGTTCTTC
>.|.|TRBJ2-2|TRBV5-1
CASSQGTGRNTGELFF
TGCGCCAGCAGCCAAGGTACAGGGAGGAACACCGGGGAGCTGTTTTTT
>.|.|TRBJ2-1|TRBV11-2
CASSLSGVALNEQFF
TGTGCCAGCAGCTTGTCGGGAGTGGCGCTCAATGAGCAGTTCTTC
>.|few|TRBJ2-7|TRBV11-3
CASSLDNRGEQYF
TGTGCCAGCAGCTTAGATAATAGGGGCGAGCAGTACTTC
>.|.|TRBJ1-2|TRBV5-1
CASSPDRPSSNYGYTF
TGCGCCAGCAGCCCCGACAGGCCATCTTCTAACTATGGCTACACCTTC
>TRBD1|.|TRBJ1-2|TRBV27
CASSPRTGGIYGYTF
TGTGCCAGCAGTCCAAGGACAGGGGGAATCTATGGCTACACCTTC
>TRBD1|.|TRBJ1-4|TRBV19
CASGGGQGGEKLFF
TGTGCCAGTGGAGGAGGACAGGGGGGAGAAAAACTGTTTTTT
>TRBD1|.|TRBJ1-3|TRBV7-2
CASSPEGAGGNTIYF
TGTGCCAGCAGTCCGGAGGGGGCGGGAGGAAACACCATATATTTT
>TRBD1|.|TRBJ1-1|TRBV9
CASGTGRNTEAFF
TGTGCCAGCGGGACAGGGCGAAACACTGAAGCTTTCTTT
>.|.|TRBJ1-1|TRBV5-1
CASSLEGAGRRPNTEAFF
TGCGCCAGCAGCTTGGAAGGGGCGGGGCGGAGGCCCAACACTGAAGCTTTCTTT
>.|.|TRBJ1-2|TRBV12-3/TRBV12-4
CASSPGTIYGYTF
TGTGCCAGCAGCCCCGGGACAATCTATGGCTACACCTTC
>TRBD1|.|TRBJ2-7|TRBV5-6
CASSLGTGVYEQYF
TGTGCCAGCAGCTTGGGGACAGGGGTCTACGAGCAGTACTTC
>TRBD2|.|TRBJ2-3|TRBV19
CASSMGVRGGTDTQYF
TGTGCCAGTAGTATGGGGGTGCGGGGGGGCACAGATACGCAGTATTTT
>.|.|TRBJ2-7|TRBV12-3/TRBV12-4
CASSLNRVEQYF
TGTGCCAGCAGTTTAAACAGGGTCGAGCAGTACTTC
>TRBD2|.|TRBJ2-3|TRBV4-1
CASSQLAGGGGTDTQYF
TGCGCCAGCAGCCAACTAGCGGGAGGGGGGGGCACAGATACGCAGTATTTT
>TRBD1|few|TRBJ2-7|TRBV7-9
CASSRQTGRGEQYF
TGTGCCAGCAGCCGACAGACAGGGCGTGGGGAGCAGTACTTC
>TRBD1|.|TRBJ2-7|TRBV5-1
CASRRGGTGGEEEQYF
TGCGCCAGCAGGAGGGGAGGGACAGGGGGAGAAGAAGAGCAGTACTTC
>.|.|TRBJ1-1|TRBV11-2
CASSAAGSNTEAFF
TGTGCCAGCAGCGCCGCAGGCTCGAACACTGAAGCTTTCTTT
>TRBD2|.|TRBJ2-1|TRBV19
CASSRGLAGYNEQFF
TGTGCCAGTAGTAGAGGACTAGCGGGTTACAATGAGCAGTTCTTC
>TRBD1|once|TRBJ1-5|TRBV28
CASSLYEGQSYSNQPQHF
TGTGCCAGCAGTTTATACGAGGGACAGTCCTATAGCAATCAGCCCCAGCATTTT
>TRBD2|.|TRBJ2-5|TRBV5-1
CASSPPLAGGQETQYF
TGCGCCAGCAGCCCACCACTAGCGGGGGGACAAGAGACCCAGTACTTC
>.|.|TRBJ2-2|TRBV11-2
CASSANRLNTGELFF
TGTGCCAGCAGCGCTAACAGGTTGAACACCGGGGAGCTGTTTTTT
>.|.|TRBJ2-5|TRBV21-1
CASSSAAGGLKETQYF
TGTGCCAGCAGCTCAGCGGCGGGGGGGTTAAAAGAGACCCAGTACTTC
>.|.|TRBJ1-4|TRBV4-1
CASSLGGAGAVREKLFF
TGCGCCAGCAGCCTAGGGGGGGCAGGGGCAGTTCGGGAAAAACTGTTTTTT
>TRBD1|.|TRBJ1-2|TRBV12-3/TRBV12-4
CASSLDGTGYTF
TGTGCCAGCAGTTTAGACGGGACAGGGTACACCTTC